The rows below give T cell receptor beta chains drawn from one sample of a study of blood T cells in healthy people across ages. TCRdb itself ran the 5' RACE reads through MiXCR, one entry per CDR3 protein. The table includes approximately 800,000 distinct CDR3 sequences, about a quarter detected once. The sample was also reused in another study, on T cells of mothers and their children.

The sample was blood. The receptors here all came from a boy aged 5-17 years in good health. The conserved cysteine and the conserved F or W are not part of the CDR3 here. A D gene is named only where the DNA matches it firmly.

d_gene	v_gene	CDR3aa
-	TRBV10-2	ASSEQGQGQPQH
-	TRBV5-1	ASSLVFDSGTEAF
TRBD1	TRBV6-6	ASSSAGTERNEQF
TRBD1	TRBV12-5	ASAVFQQGRAF
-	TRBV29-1	SVEDGGAGSEQF
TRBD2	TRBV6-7	ASSYGRGRARKETQY
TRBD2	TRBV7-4	ASSLDGLAGGNEQF
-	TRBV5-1	ASSLSYGTYEQY
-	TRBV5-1	ASRAADYGYT
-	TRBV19	ASSFLGNNEQF